The TCR beta chain under discussion was sequenced for a study of shared clonotypes between healthy human individuals. In the study overall: Each donor had three CD4 naive, three CD4 memory, two CD8 naive and one CD8 memory plate.

Running of the assay took place at deep level. Around 220 ng DNA, 30,000 or so T cell genomes, went into each sorted-subset replicate PCR. Original analysis: ImmunoSEQ sequences covered only the junction and lacked quality scores; filtering therefore differed. TCRdb keeps only in-frame clones here, not all; method: immunoSEQ multiplex PCR. The D gene and trimming were derived from the DNA, and the V and J assignments and clone size from that table. The table records about 2,500,000 clones, more than 90% of them present only once. The sequence derives from a man aged 18 to 29 in good health. Sequencing was done on a sample of naive CD4+ T cells sorted from blood. Subset of the sample: CD45RA+ positively selected.

The CDR3: CASSYARDRGPLGNQPQHF. As DNA, the CDR3 is TGTGCCAGCAGTTACGCCCGTGACAGGGGACCTCTGGGCAATCAGCCCCAGCATTTT. The V call is TRBV27, the J call TRBJ1-5; 8 bases line up with TRBD1. The junction had 16 bases not matched to a gene; V was cut back by 4 bases and J by 2 bases. CDR3 length: 19 amino acids. Germline CDR1 reads MNHEY; CDR2 reads SMNVEV (reference sequence).